These T cell receptor beta chains were read from a single sample in a study of T cell responses to AZD1222 COVID-19 vaccine. Sequencing used immunoSEQ multiplex PCR; TCRdb keeps in-frame clones, though not all of them. Of around 56,000 clones listed, roughly 90% are singletons. Sequencing used peripheral blood, obtained 28 days after the second AZD1222 dose. The receptors derive from an adult who received the AZD1222 COVID-19 vaccine. The CDR3 runs from the conserved cysteine through the conserved F or W. D genes are given only for firm matches. Clone sizes are given selectively: once, few, many, or a class where the clone is expanded.

size	V	J	length	D	DNA	CDR3
NA	TRBV5-5	TRBJ2-1	13	NA	TGTGCCAGCAGCTTGGTTGCTAACGCGGAGCAGTTCTTC	CASSLVANAEQFF
NA	TRBV10-3	TRBJ1-5	13	NA	TGTGCCATCAGCCCCAGGGAGGATCAGCCCCAGCATTTT	CAISPREDQPQHF
NA	TRBV28	TRBJ1-5	15	NA	TGTGCCAGCAGCCCGGGCGGAGGGGGCAATCAGCCCCAGCATTTT	CASSPGGGGNQPQHF
NA	TRBV21-1	TRBJ2-1	18	NA	TGTGCCAGCAGCTCCCAGGGGGTAGCGTTATATTACCACAATGAGCAGTTCTTC	CASSSQGVALYYHNEQFF
NA	TRBV7-8	TRBJ2-3	16	NA	TGTGCCAGCAGCCCACAGACGGCCACTAGCACAGATACGCAGTATTTT	CASSPQTATSTDTQYF
NA	TRBV29-1	TRBJ2-7	14	NA	TGCAGCGTTGAAGTTGGTGGGGGCTCCTACGAGCAGTACTTC	CSVEVGGGSYEQYF
once	TRBV6-6	TRBJ1-2	15	NA	TGTGCCAGCAGTTACGCGGCGTCCCGGGACTATGGCTACACCTTC	CASSYAASRDYGYTF
once	TRBV4-3	TRBJ2-1	16	TRBD1	TGCGCCAGCAGCCAAAACCCGGGACAGGGGGCGGACGAGCAGTTCTTC	CASSQNPGQGADEQFF
NA	TRBV19	TRBJ1-2	17	NA	TGTGCCAGTAGTATCCGGGGCGCGGGGTCGAGGAGTTATGGCTACACCTTC	CASSIRGAGSRSYGYTF
NA	TRBV7-2	TRBJ1-3	16	NA	TGTGCCAGCAGCTTTAGCGGAGAACGCTCTGGAAACACCATATATTTT	CASSFSGERSGNTIYF
NA	TRBV29-1	TRBJ2-7	13	NA	TGCAGCGTTGAAGGGGAAAGGGGTTACGAGCAGTACTTC	CSVEGERGYEQYF
NA	TRBV3-1/TRBV3-2	TRBJ2-7	14	TRBD1	TGTGCCAGCAGCTTGGACAGGGCTTCCTACGAGCAGTACTTC	CASSLDRASYEQYF
NA	TRBV12-3/TRBV12-4	TRBJ1-4	12	NA	TGTGCCAGCAGCCGGGTGGAGGAAAAACTGTTTTTT	CASSRVEEKLFF
NA	TRBV6-5	TRBJ2-5	14	TRBD2	TGTGCCAGCGGACCAGCGGGAGGCGGAGAGACCCAGTACTTC	CASGPAGGGETQYF
once	TRBV7-2	TRBJ2-1	12	NA	TGTGCCAGCAGCTTAGGGCACAATGAGCAGTTCTTC	CASSLGHNEQFF
NA	TRBV6-5	TRBJ2-7	13	TRBD1	TGTGCCAGCAGTTGGGACAGGAGGTACGAGCAGTACTTC	CASSWDRRYEQYF
NA	TRBV6-2/TRBV6-3	TRBJ2-7	15	TRBD2	TGTGCCAGCAGTCGACTAGCGGGAGGGATTTGGGAGCAGTACTTC	CASSRLAGGIWEQYF
NA	TRBV3-1/TRBV3-2	TRBJ2-1	14	NA	TGTGCCAGCAGCCACGCTGCAGGTCGGAATGAGCAGTTCTTC	CASSHAAGRNEQFF
once	TRBV6-2/TRBV6-3	TRBJ2-4	15	NA	TGTGCCAGCAGTAGAGATACTTCGCCTTGGGACATTCAGTACTTC	CASSRDTSPWDIQYF
few	TRBV19	TRBJ1-2	12	TRBD1	TGTGCCAGTAGTACGAGACAGGGAGAGTACACCTTC	CASSTRQGEYTF
NA	TRBV19	TRBJ2-2	16	NA	TGTGCCAGTAGTCTCGGACGGCCGCGCAACACCGGGGAGCTGTTTTTT	CASSLGRPRNTGELFF
NA	TRBV10-3	TRBJ2-5	12	NA	TGTGCCATCAGTGACTATGGGGAGACCCAGTACTTC	CAISDYGETQYF
NA	TRBV15	TRBJ2-5	17	TRBD2	TGTGCCACCAGCAGAGCCCGACTAGCGGGAGTTACAGAGACCCAGTACTTC	CATSRARLAGVTETQYF
NA	TRBV29-1	TRBJ1-4	13	NA	TGCAGCGTTGGTTGGGGGCGTAATGAAAAACTGTTTTTT	CSVGWGRNEKLFF
NA	TRBV5-6	TRBJ1-5	16	NA	TGTGCCAGCAGCTTGGGGGGACTCCTTAACCATCAGCCCCAGCATTTT	CASSLGGLLNHQPQHF
NA	TRBV5-4	TRBJ2-1	16	TRBD2	TGTGCCAGCAGCTTGGTTCCTAGCGGGGGCTACAATGAGCAGTTCTTC	CASSLVPSGGYNEQFF
NA	TRBV6-5	TRBJ1-2	11	NA	TGTGCCAGCAGGGCAGACTATGGCTACACCTTC	CASRADYGYTF
NA	TRBV27	TRBJ1-2	13	NA	TGTGCCAGCAGTTTCCAGCCTAACTATGGCTACACCTTC	CASSFQPNYGYTF
NA	TRBV6-5	TRBJ2-1	15	NA	TGTGCCAGTCATCCACTGGGGAGCTCCTACAATGAGCAGTTCTTC	CASHPLGSSYNEQFF
NA	TRBV5-6	TRBJ2-7	14	NA	TGTGCCAGCAGCACCGGTACTAGCACTTACGAGCAGTACTTC	CASSTGTSTYEQYF